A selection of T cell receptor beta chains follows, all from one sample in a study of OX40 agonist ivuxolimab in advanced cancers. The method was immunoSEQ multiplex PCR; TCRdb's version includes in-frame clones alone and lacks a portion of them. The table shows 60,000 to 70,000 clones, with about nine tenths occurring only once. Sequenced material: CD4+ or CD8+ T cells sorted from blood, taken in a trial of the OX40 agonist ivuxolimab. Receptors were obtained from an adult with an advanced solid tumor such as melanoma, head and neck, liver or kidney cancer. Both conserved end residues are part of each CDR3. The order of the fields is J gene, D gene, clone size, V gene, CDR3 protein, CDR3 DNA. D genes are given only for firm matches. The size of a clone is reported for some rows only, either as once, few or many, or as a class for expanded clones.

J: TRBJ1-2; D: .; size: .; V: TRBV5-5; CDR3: CASSLEGGDGYGYTF; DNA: TGTGCCAGCAGCTTGGAGGGGGGCGATGGCTATGGCTACACCTTC
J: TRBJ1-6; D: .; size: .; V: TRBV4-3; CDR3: CASSQDPQLSSYNSPLHF; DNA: TGCGCCAGCAGCCAAGATCCACAGTTGAGCTCCTATAATTCACCCCTCCACTTT
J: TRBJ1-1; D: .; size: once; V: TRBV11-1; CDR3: CASRQGHNTEAFF; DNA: TGTGCCAGCAGACAGGGACACAACACTGAAGCTTTCTTT
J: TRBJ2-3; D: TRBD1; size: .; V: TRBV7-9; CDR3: CASSLGTVTDTQYF; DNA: TGTGCCAGCAGCCTAGGGACAGTCACAGATACGCAGTATTTT
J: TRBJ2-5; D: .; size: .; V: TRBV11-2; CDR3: CASSPKTVQETQYF; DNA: TGTGCCAGCAGCCCGAAGACAGTTCAAGAGACCCAGTACTTC
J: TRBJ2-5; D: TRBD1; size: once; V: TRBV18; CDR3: CASSPDRNLQETQYF; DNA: TGTGCCAGCTCTCCGGACAGGAACCTCCAAGAGACCCAGTACTTC
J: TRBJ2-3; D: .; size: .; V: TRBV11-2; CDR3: CASSPSKRRSSTDTQYF; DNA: TGTGCCAGCAGCCCATCCAAGCGGAGGTCTAGCACAGATACGCAGTATTTT
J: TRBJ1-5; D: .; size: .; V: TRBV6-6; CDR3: CASTGNSNQPQHF; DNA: TGTGCCAGTACAGGGAATAGCAATCAGCCCCAGCATTTT
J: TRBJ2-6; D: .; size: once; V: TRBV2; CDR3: CASSTGTGANVLTF; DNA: TGTGCCAGCAGCACGGGGACTGGGGCCAACGTCCTGACTTTC
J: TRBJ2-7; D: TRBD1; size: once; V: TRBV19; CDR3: CASSLRTGPYEQYF; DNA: TGTGCCAGTAGTCTTCGGACAGGGCCCTACGAGCAGTACTTC
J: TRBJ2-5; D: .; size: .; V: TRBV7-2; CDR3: CASSPTGILQETQYF; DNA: TGTGCCAGCAGCCCCACAGGGATACTTCAAGAGACCCAGTACTTC
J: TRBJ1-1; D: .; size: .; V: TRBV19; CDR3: CASTDRLNTEAFF; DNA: TGTGCCAGTACTGACAGATTGAACACTGAAGCTTTCTTT
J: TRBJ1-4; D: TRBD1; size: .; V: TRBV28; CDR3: CASSTGGDNEKLFF; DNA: TGTGCCAGCAGTACAGGGGGCGATAATGAAAAACTGTTTTTT
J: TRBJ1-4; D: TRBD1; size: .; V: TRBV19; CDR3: CASSTSGGGGEKLFF; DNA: TGTGCCAGTAGTACATCAGGGGGCGGGGGTGAAAAACTGTTTTTT
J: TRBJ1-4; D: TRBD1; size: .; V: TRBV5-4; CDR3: CASSWGRDSNEKLFF; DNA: TGTGCCAGCAGCTGGGGCCGGGACAGTAATGAAAAACTGTTTTTT
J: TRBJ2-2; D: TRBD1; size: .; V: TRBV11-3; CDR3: CASSPQTGGRGGELFF; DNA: TGTGCCAGCAGCCCTCAGACAGGGGGAAGGGGCGGGGAGCTGTTTTTT
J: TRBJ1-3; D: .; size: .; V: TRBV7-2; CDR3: CASSLTSGNTIYF; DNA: TGTGCCAGCAGCTTAACGTCTGGAAACACCATATATTTT
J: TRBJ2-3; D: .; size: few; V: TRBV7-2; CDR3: CASSLGRADTQYF; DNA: TGTGCCAGCAGCTTGGGAAGGGCAGATACGCAGTATTTT
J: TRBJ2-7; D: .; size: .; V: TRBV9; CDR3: CASSTDPLSEQYF; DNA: TGTGCCAGCAGCACCGATCCCCTCTCCGAGCAGTACTTC
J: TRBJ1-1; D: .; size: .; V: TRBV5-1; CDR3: CASSFGAAAEAFF; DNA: TGCGCCAGCAGCTTTGGGGCCGCTGCTGAAGCTTTCTTT
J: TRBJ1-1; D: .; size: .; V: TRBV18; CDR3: CASSPRTVNTEAFF; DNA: TGTGCCAGCTCACCACGGACAGTGAACACTGAAGCTTTCTTT
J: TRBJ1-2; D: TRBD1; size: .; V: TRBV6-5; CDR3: CASSYRGQRSYGYTF; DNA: TGTGCCAGCAGTTACCGGGGACAGAGATCCTATGGCTACACCTTC
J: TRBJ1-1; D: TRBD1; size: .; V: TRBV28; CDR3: CASSSGDREYTEAFF; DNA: TGTGCCAGCAGTTCGGGGGACAGGGAATACACTGAAGCTTTCTTT
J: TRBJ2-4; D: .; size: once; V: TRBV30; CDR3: CAWSPRDRGPPSAKNIQYF; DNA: TGTGCCTGGAGTCCACGTGACAGAGGACCCCCTTCAGCCAAAAACATTCAGTACTTC
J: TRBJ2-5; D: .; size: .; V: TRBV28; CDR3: CASSTEGLRETQYF; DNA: TGTGCCAGCAGTACGGAGGGACTGCGAGAGACCCAGTACTTC
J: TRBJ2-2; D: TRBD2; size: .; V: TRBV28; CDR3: CASSSLAGTPPAFRELFF; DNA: TGTGCCAGCAGTTCATTAGCGGGGACGCCCCCCGCATTCCGGGAGCTGTTTTTT